This TCR beta chain was found in a study of control samples from healthy donors and cancer patients (dated by TCRdb to 2020 to 2022). As to this clone: Its antigen is still unknown. No base qualities exist here, and no much larger clone lies one base off it.

V is pared back by 3 bases and J by 4 bases, with 16 bases lying between the germline termini. CDR1 and CDR2 are read off the germline V gene as SGHRS and YFSETQ. The CDR3, cysteine through phenylalanine, is 15 amino acids long. Kept here is only the CDR3 DNA, which spans 45 bases and is read in frame from base 1. Receptor libraries were prepared by the immunoSEQ multiplex PCR assay. TCRdb provides this immuneACCESS table in a form limited to in-frame rearrangements. Some clones are lacking; in checked studies, under half of them reflect an unresolved V gene, and why the rest are absent is not known. The sample table contains 65,000 to 100,000 clones; only one count was recorded for 75% to 95% of them. Of the sample, approximately 18% falls within the top ten clones.

The V and J segments used are TRBV5-1 and TRBJ1-2, and perhaps TRBD1 as D gene, on 6 matching bases. Sequenced input: blood. The sequence was obtained from a man in his fifties or sixties in good health. The CDR3 protein sequence reads: CASSSSSGVLYGYTF. The DNA sequence follows: TGCGCCAGCAGCTCCAGTTCAGGGGTCCTCTATGGCTACACCTTC.